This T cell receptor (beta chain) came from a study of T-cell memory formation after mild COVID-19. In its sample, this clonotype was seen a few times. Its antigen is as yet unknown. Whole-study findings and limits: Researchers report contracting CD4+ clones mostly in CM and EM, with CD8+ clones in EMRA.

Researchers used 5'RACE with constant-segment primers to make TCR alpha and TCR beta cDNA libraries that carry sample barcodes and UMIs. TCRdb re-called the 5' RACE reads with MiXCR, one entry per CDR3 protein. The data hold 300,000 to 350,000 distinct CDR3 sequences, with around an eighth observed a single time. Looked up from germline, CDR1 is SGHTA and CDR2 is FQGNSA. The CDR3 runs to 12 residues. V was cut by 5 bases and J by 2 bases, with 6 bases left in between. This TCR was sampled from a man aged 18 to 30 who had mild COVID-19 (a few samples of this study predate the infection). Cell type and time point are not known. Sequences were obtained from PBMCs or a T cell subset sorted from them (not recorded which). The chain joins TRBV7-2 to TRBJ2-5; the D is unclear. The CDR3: CASSEDQETQYF. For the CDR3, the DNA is TGTGCCAGCAGCGAGGATCAAGAGACCCAGTACTTC.